One sample yielded the 20 T cell receptor beta chains listed below, sequenced in a study of regulatory T cells in long-lasting Graves disease. Time point meaning: persistent/refractory GD, antithyroid drugs over 5 years with positive TRAb. PBMC-extracted RNA yielded the TCR library. According to the study, TCR beta libraries were built with iRepertoire HTBI primers and CDR3-region Arm-PCR. TCRdb fed the multiplex PCR reads into MiXCR, producing one record per CDR3 protein. This sample has 350,000 to 500,000 distinct CDR3 sequences, with roughly a fifth found just once. Sequenced material: peripheral blood mononuclear cells (PBMCs), taken when the disease was refractory, from a patient treated with antithyroid drugs. Every receptor here comes from a female donor with Graves disease.

The V call is TRBV10-3, the J call TRBJ1-2, with 9 bases identical to TRBD1. The CDR3 runs to 14 residues. Germline-derived CDR1 and CDR2 are ENHRY and SYGVKD. J was trimmed by 13 bases and V by 6 bases; bases with no gene match: 15. CDR3 region: CAIRKGQGASISTF. In DNA, the CDR3 is TGTGCCATCAGGAAGGGACAGGGAGCTTCCATTTCCACCTTC.

On this clonotype: It may be a read error: a sequence one base away is much more abundant. The CDR3 reads CASSLLRGRFQETQYF. The CDR3 nucleotides read TGTGCCAGCTCACTACTGCGCGGGAGGTTCCAAGAGACCCAGTACTTC. The chain carries TRBV18 and TRBJ2-5; 8 bases fit TRBD2. Germline CDR1 KGHSH, CDR2 LQKENI. The CDR3 totals 16 residues. J was trimmed by 1 base and V by 4 bases; bases with no gene match: 8. Filled out from reference TRBV18 and TRBJ2-5, the complete variable domain reads NAGVMQNPRHLVRRRGQEARLRCSPMKGHSHVYWYRQLPEEGLKFMVYLQKENIIDESGMPKERFSAEFPKEGPSILRIQQVVRGDSAAYFCASSLLRGRFQETQYFGPGTRLLVL.

This clonotype was detected many times. The chain couples TRBV15 to TRBJ1-5; TRBD1 is a possible D gene (5 bases). The germline V and J ends were trimmed by 0 bases and 0 bases, with 9 bases remaining between them. The CDR3 is 16 amino acids. Looked up from germline, CDR1 is LNHNV and CDR2 is YYDKDF (reference sequence). The CDR3 bases are TGTGCCACCAGCAGAGATAGGACATTTAGCAATCAGCCCCAGCATTTT. Amino acids: CATSRDRTFSNQPQHF.

This clonotype appeared a single time. The chain uses TRBV20-1 and TRBJ2-7, with 8 bases that match TRBD1. The V segment lost 4 bases and the J segment 7 bases; nucleotides outside the gene matches: 15. The CDR3 totals 15 residues. The germline CDR1 and CDR2 sequences are DFQATT and SNEGSKA (reference sequence). CDR3 bases: TGCAGTGCTATCCCCAGAAGGGGACAGGCTCGGGAGCAGTACTTC. Translation: CSAIPRRGQAREQYF.

Remarks on this clonotype: At one boundary the junction diverges from the germline segment, which might be a read error. V usage is TRBV19 and J usage is TRBJ1-2; no firm D call. Germline-derived CDR1 and CDR2 are LNHDA and SQIVND (reference sequence). CDR3 size: 13 residues. The CDR3 DNA reads TGTGCCAGTAGTATCTGGCTTGGCTATGACTACACCTTC. It codes for CASSIWLGYDYTF.

This clonotype has just a few counts. The chain employs TRBV11-2 and TRBJ2-7, with D maybe TRBD2 (6 bases). Deletions cut 1 base from V and 2 bases from J, with 12 bases between. Per germline, CDR1 SGHAT and CDR2 FQNNGV. The CDR3 runs 15 residues. The DNA for the CDR3 is TGTGCCAGCAGCTTAGTCCAGGGAGGAACCTACGAGCAGTACTTC. Its translation is CASSLVQGGTYEQYF.

This clonotype was observed a handful of times. The chain links TRBV3-1 to TRBJ2-6; TRBD2 might be the D (6 bases). Germline CDR1 and CDR2: LGHDT and YNNKEL (reference sequence). The length of the CDR3 is 17 residues. The V and J ends lost 0 bases and 0 bases respectively, with 9 bases between them. DNA of the CDR3: TGTGCCAGCAGCCAAGATCTCGGGGGCTCTGGGGCCAACGTCCTGACTTTC. Encoded protein: CASSQDLGGSGANVLTF. The variable domain in full, with the rest retrieved from reference TRBV3-1 and TRBJ2-6, is DTAVSQTPKYLVTQMGNDKSIKCEQNLGHDTMYWYKQDSKKFLKIMFSYNNKELIINETVPNRFSPKSPDKAHLNLHINSLELGDSAVYFCASSQDLGGSGANVLTFGAGSRLTVL.

This clonotype was recorded at least ten times. The rearrangement links TRBV30 to TRBJ2-5; D uncertain. The CDR3 is 13 amino acids. CDR1 and CDR2 from the germline V gene are GTSNPN and SVGIG (reference sequence). The ends were cut back, 2 bases at V and 0 bases at J, with 7 bases in the middle. DNA of the CDR3: TGTGCCTGGAGTCTTGAGTACCAAGAGACCCAGTACTTC. Amino acids: CAWSLEYQETQYF.

V gene TRBV18 combines with J gene TRBJ1-5, with unresolved D. The germline gives CDR1 KGHSH, CDR2 LQKENI. V lost 3 bases and J lost 7, with 10 bases in between. The CDR3 consists of 13 residues. The CDR3 reads CASSPGIGQPQHF. The CDR3 coding sequence is TGTGCCAGCTCACCGGGGATAGGGCAGCCCCAGCATTTT. Using reference TRBV18 and TRBJ1-5 for the parts outside the CDR3, the full variable domain is NAGVMQNPRHLVRRRGQEARLRCSPMKGHSHVYWYRQLPEEGLKFMVYLQKENIIDESGMPKERFSAEFPKEGPSILRIQQVVRGDSAAYFCASSPGIGQPQHFGDGTRLSIL.

This clonotype was found many times. This chain joins TRBV15 and TRBJ2-5; D could derive from TRBD1 or TRBD2 (5 bases each). Germline CDR1 is LNHNV and CDR2 is YYDKDF (reference sequence). The CDR3 consists of 15 residues. V was clipped by 0 bases and J by 4 bases, with 12 bases between them. For the CDR3, the DNA is TGTGCCACCAGCAGAGACCGGGGACGAGGAGAGACCCAGTACTTC. This translates into CATSRDRGRGETQYF.

V usage is TRBV7-3 and J usage is TRBJ1-1; 9 bases match TRBD1. Germline CDR1 SGHTA, CDR2 FQGTGA. This CDR3 comprises 16 residues. V shed 5 bases and J 1 base; nucleotides not matched to a gene: 8. CDR3: CASSLGQGPGNTEAFF. The DNA for the CDR3 is TGTGCCAGCAGCCTAGGACAGGGGCCTGGGAACACTGAAGCTTTCTTT.

This clonotype was counted at least ten times. The chain uses TRBV29-1 and TRBJ1-1; D is possibly TRBD1 (5 bases). Germline V gene sequence: CDR1 SQVTM, CDR2 ANQGSEA. This CDR3 is 14 amino acids long. Deletions cut 2 bases from V and 0 bases from J, with 10 bases between. CDR3 region: CSVERGTMNTEAFF. In DNA, the CDR3 is TGCAGCGTTGAAAGGGGAACTATGAACACTGAAGCTTTCTTT.

At least ten counts were recorded for this clonotype. V usage is TRBV28 and J usage is TRBJ2-7; 12 nucleotides match TRBD2. Losses at the gene ends were 6 bases for V and 5 bases for J; bases not matched to a gene: 8. The CDR3 runs 15 residues. Germline CDR1 and CDR2: MDHEN and SYDVKM. The CDR3 sequence is CASRLAGGFWDEQYF. In DNA, the CDR3 is TGTGCCAGCAGACTAGCGGGAGGCTTTTGGGACGAGCAGTACTTC.

The sample holds many counts of this clonotype. The chain carries TRBV2 and TRBJ2-2; no clear D gene. The germline gives CDR1 SNHLY, CDR2 FYNNEI. Between the trimmed V and J ends, which lost 6 bases and 0 bases, there was a span of 8 bases. The CDR3 length is 14 residues. In nucleotides, the CDR3 is TGTGCCAGCAGATTCAGGTCGAACACCGGGGAGCTGTTTTTT. Its translation is CASRFRSNTGELFF.

This clonotype was detected ten times or more. The J gene is TRBJ1-2, the V gene TRBV28, with D possibly TRBD1 on 5 matching bases. The V end was cut by 3 bases, the J end by 8 bases, with 10 bases between. In germline, CDR1 is MDHEN, CDR2 SYDVKM. CDR3 length: 12 amino acids. The CDR3 is CASSFSGKGYTF. The CDR3 DNA reads as TGTGCCAGCAGTTTTTCAGGGAAAGGCTACACCTTC.

This clonotype was counted a few times. This may be a read error, as it is one base from a much larger clone. The chain uses TRBV28 and TRBJ2-7; D remains unclear. The germline CDR1 and CDR2 sequences are MDHEN and SYDVKM. The ends were cut back, 3 bases at V and 0 bases at J, with 6 bases in the middle. This CDR3 comprises 13 residues. CDR3 DNA: TGTGCCAGCAGTTTTATCAACTCCTACGAGCAGTACTTC. This translates into CASSFINSYEQYF.

The chain recombines TRBV30 with TRBJ2-1, with TRBD2 matching over 9 bases. The J segment lost 4 bases and the V segment lost 0 bases, leaving 4 bases of the junction unmatched. Per the germline V gene, CDR1 is GTSNPN and CDR2 is SVGIG (reference sequence). There are 15 residues in the CDR3. The chain's CDR3 is CAWSVASGAYNEQFF. CDR3 in DNA: TGTGCCTGGAGTGTGGCTAGCGGGGCTTACAATGAGCAGTTCTTC.

This clonotype has at least ten counts. This chain links TRBV3-1 with TRBJ1-6, with a possible D match to TRBD1 (6 bases). The germline gives CDR1 LGHDT, CDR2 YNNKEL (reference sequence). The CDR3 has 14 residues. V was shortened by 3 bases and J by 11 bases, with 14 bases between the two germline ends. The CDR3 DNA is TGTGCCAGCAGCCACACTAAAGGGGGGGCACCCCTCCACTTT. Translated: CASSHTKGGAPLHF.

This clonotype came up many times. The gene calls are TRBV10-3 and TRBJ1-2, with 12 bases identical to TRBD1. Germline V gives CDR1 ENHRY, CDR2 SYGVKD. V lost 6 bases, J lost 6 bases, and 5 bases stayed unmatched. The CDR3 is 14 residues long. DNA for the CDR3: TGTGCCATCAGCCCCGGGACAGGGGGCGATGGCTACACCTTC. Its translation is CAISPGTGGDGYTF.

The chain has TRBV10-3 and TRBJ2-5; no definite D call. The CDR3 contains 14 residues. The ends were cut back, 3 bases at V and 4 bases at J, with 12 bases in the middle. Germline V gene lookup returns CDR1 ENHRY and CDR2 SYGVKD. The CDR3 loop reads CAISETTNLETQYF. CDR3 bases: TGTGCCATCAGTGAAACTACTAACCTAGAGACCCAGTACTTC.